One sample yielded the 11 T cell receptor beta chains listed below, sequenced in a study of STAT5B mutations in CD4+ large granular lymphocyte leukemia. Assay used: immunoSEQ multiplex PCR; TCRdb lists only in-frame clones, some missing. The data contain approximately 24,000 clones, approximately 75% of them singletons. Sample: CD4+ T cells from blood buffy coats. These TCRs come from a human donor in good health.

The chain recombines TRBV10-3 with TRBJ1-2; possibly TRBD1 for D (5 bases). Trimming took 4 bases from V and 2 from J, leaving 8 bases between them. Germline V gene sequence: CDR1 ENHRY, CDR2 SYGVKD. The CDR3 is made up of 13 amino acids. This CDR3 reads CAISARDNYGYTF. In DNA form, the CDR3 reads TGTGCCATCAGTGCCCGGGACAACTATGGCTACACCTTC.

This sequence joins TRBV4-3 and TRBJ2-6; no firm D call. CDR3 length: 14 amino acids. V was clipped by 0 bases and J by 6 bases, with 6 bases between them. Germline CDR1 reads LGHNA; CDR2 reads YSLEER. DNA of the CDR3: TGCGCCAGCAGCCAAGAAGGTGAGGCCAACGTCCTGACTTTC. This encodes CASSQEGEANVLTF.

The CDR3 loop reads CASSRDGVYGYTF. As DNA, the CDR3 is TGTGCCAGCAGCCGTGATGGAGTATATGGCTACACCTTC. The V and J genes are TRBV27 and TRBJ1-2, with D unclear. The V end was cut by 6 bases, the J end by 5 bases, with 13 bases between. CDR1 and CDR2 from the germline V gene are MNHEY and SMNVEV (reference sequence). This CDR3 is 13 amino acids long.

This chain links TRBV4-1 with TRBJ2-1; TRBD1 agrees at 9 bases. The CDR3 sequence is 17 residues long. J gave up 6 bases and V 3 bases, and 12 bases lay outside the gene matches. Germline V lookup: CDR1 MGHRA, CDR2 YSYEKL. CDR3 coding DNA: TGCGCCAGCAGCCACCACTCCCGGGACAGGGTCTTCAATGAGCAGTTCTTC. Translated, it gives CASSHHSRDRVFNEQFF.

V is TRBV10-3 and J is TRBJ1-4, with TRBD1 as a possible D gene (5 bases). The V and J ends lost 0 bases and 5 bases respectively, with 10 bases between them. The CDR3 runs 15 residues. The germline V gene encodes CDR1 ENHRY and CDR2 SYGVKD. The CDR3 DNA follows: TGTGCCATCAGTGAGTCGGGGGGATACAATGAAAAACTGTTTTTT. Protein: CAISESGGYNEKLFF.

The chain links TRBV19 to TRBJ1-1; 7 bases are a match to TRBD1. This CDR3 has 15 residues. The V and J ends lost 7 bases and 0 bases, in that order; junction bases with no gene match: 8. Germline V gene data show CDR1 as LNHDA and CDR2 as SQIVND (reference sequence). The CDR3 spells CASTLTGSMNTEAFF. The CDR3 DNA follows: TGTGCCAGTACCCTGACAGGGTCCATGAACACTGAAGCTTTCTTT.

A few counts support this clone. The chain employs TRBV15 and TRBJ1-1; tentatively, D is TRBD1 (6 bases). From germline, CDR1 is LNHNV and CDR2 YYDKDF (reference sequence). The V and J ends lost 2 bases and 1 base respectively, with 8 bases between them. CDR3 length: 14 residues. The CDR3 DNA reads TGTGCCACCAGCAGAAACAGGGAGAACACTGAAGCTTTCTTT. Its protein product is CATSRNRENTEAFF.

In nucleotides, the CDR3 is TGTGCCAGCAGCCTCTCTCATTATCCCACTGAAGCTTTCTTT. It yields the protein CASSLSHYPTEAFF. This rearrangement joins TRBV6-1 to TRBJ1-1; D is unresolved. This CDR3 spans 14 amino acids. Looked up from germline, CDR1 is MNHNS and CDR2 is SASEGT. V was pared by 6 bases and J by 4 bases, with 15 bases between.

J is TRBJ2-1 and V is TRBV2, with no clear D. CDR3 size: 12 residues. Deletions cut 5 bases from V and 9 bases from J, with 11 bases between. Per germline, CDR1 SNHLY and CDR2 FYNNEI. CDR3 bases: TGTGCCAGCAGTTTATGGGGTGTTGAGCAGTTCTTC. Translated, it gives CASSLWGVEQFF.

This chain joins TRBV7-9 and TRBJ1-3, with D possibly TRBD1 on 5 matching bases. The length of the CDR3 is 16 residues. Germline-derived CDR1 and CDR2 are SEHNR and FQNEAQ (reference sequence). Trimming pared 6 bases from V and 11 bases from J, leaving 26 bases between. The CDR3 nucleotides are TGTGCCAGCAGTCATAACGGGACGCAACCCGGTTCTGCCATATATTTT. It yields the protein CASSHNGTQPGSAIYF.

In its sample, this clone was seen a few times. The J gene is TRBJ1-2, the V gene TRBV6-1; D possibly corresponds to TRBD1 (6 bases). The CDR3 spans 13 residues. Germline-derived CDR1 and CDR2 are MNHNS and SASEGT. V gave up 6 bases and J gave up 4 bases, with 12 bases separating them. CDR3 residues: CASRAGQLYGYTF. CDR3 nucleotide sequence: TGTGCCAGCAGGGCCGGACAGCTCTATGGCTACACCTTC.